This entry lists 17 T cell receptor beta chains sequenced from one sample in a study of cytomegalovirus exposure and HLA in healthy donors. Use of 60 Vbeta and 13 Jbeta primers characterized the PCR. This table comes from immunoSEQ multiplex PCR, and its TCRdb copy is limited to in-frame clones, with some not included. The table includes 150,000 to 200,000 clones, about 86% detected once. Sample: PBMCs. Source of these receptors: a man aged 35 to 55 in good health and CMV-seropositive.

The chain uses TRBV19 and TRBJ2-7; 9 nucleotides align to TRBD2. The junction had 10 bases not matched to a gene; V was cut back by 6 bases and J by 4 bases. The CDR3 covers 15 residues. CDR1 and CDR2 (germline): LNHDA, SQIVND (reference sequence). The CDR3 here is CASSPRGRASYEQYF. The CDR3 DNA follows: TGTGCCAGTAGCCCTCGCGGGAGGGCCTCGTACGAGCAGTACTTC.

The chain links TRBV23-1 to TRBJ1-1; D call uncertain. TRBV23-1 is known as an ORF, though its function is uncertain. Trimming removed 0 bases from V and 1 base from J, with 12 bases in between. The CDR3 consists of 16 residues. The CDR3 sequence: CASSQSGLKPNTEAFF. CDR3 nucleotides: TGCGCCAGCAGTCAATCTGGGCTCAAACCGAACACTGAAGCTTTCTTT.

Points on this clone: A junction end diverges from the germline sequence, so it may reflect a read error. The rearrangement links TRBV18 to TRBJ1-1; TRBD1 aligns across 7 bases. Germline V lookup: CDR1 KGHSH, CDR2 LQKENI. The CDR3 is 13 amino acids. CDR3 bases: TGTGCCAGCTCGCCACAGGGGTACACTGAAGCTTTCTTT. It encodes CASSPQGYTEAFF.

V usage is TRBV27 and J usage is TRBJ2-3, with 9 nucleotides matching TRBD1. Germline V gene data show CDR1 as MNHEY and CDR2 as SMNVEV (reference sequence). The V and J ends lost 3 bases and 0 bases, in that order; junction bases with no gene match: 1. This CDR3 region has 15 residues. CDR3 DNA: TGTGCCAGCAGTTTCGGACAGGGGAGCACAGATACGCAGTATTTT. It translates to CASSFGQGSTDTQYF.

The CDR3 is CASSLEGRPGSVDEQYF. CDR3 bases: TGCGCCAGCAGCTTGGAGGGTAGACCAGGGTCTGTCGACGAGCAGTACTTC. This chain links TRBV5-1 with TRBJ2-7; a weak D match, TRBD1 (5 bases). V dropped 0 bases and J dropped 5 bases, with 21 bases sitting between them. In germline, CDR1 is SGHRS, CDR2 YFSETQ. This CDR3 is built from 17 residues.

The chain uses TRBV27 and TRBJ2-5; 11 nucleotides line up with TRBD2. With 6 bases clipped from V and 5 bases from J, the junction kept 11 bases outside the gene matches. The CDR3 loop spans 16 amino acids. Germline loops: CDR1 MNHEY, CDR2 SMNVEV (reference sequence). The CDR3 region has the DNA TGTGCCAGCAGCAGATCCCAGACTAGCGGGACTGAGACCCAGTACTTC. Translated: CASSRSQTSGTETQYF.

The genes are TRBV7-3 and TRBJ2-1; 11 nucleotides match TRBD2. CDR1 and CDR2 from the germline V gene are SGHTA and FQGTGA. The CDR3 has 17 residues. With V trimmed by 1 base and J by 5 bases, 7 bases remained unmatched. CDR3 loop: CASSLRTTSGGNNEQFF. The DNA for the CDR3 is TGTGCCAGCAGCTTAAGAACTACTAGCGGGGGAAACAATGAGCAGTTCTTC.

V gene TRBV4-1 combines with J gene TRBJ1-2; 7 bases map to TRBD1. The CDR3 runs 14 residues. V lost 3 bases to trimming and J lost 6 bases; unmatched junction nucleotides: 7. Germline loops: CDR1 MGHRA, CDR2 YSYEKL. The CDR3 loop is CASSQPRDRDGYTF. CDR3 coding DNA: TGCGCCAGCAGCCAGCCTAGGGACAGAGATGGCTACACCTTC.

This sequence joins TRBV2 and TRBJ2-6; 9 bases are a match to TRBD1. This CDR3 has 17 residues. Germline CDR1 and CDR2: SNHLY and FYNNEI. V lost 5 bases to trimming and J lost 0 bases; unmatched junction nucleotides: 5. The CDR3 reads CASSFGTGNSGANVLTF. CDR3 DNA sequence: TGTGCCAGCAGTTTTGGGACAGGGAACTCTGGGGCCAACGTCCTGACTTTC.

In this sample, this clone turned up once. This chain uses TRBV6-5 with TRBJ2-7; TRBD2 aligns across 7 bases. The CDR3 spans 13 residues. The J segment lost 3 bases and the V segment lost 11 bases, leaving 10 bases of the junction unmatched. CDR1 MNHEY and CDR2 SVGAGI come from the germline V gene. The CDR3 sequence: CAAREEGNYEQYF. In DNA form, the CDR3 reads TGTGCCGCCCGGGAGGAGGGTAACTACGAGCAGTACTTC.

V is TRBV19 and J is TRBJ2-3; perhaps TRBD1 as D (5 bases). CDR3 length equals 17 residues. The germline CDR1 and CDR2 sequences are LNHDA and SQIVND (reference sequence). V was shortened by 5 bases and J by 4 bases, with 22 bases between the two germline ends. The DNA of the CDR3 is TGTGCCAGTAGTGTGACAAGGACAACGAGGCTCTCAGATACGCAGTATTTT. Translated: CASSVTRTTRLSDTQYF. Drawing the rest from reference TRBV19 and TRBJ2-3, the complete variable domain is DGGITQSPKYLFRKEGQNVTLSCEQNLNHDAMYWYRQDPGQGLRLIYYSQIVNDFQKGDIAEGYSVSREKKESFPLTVTSAQKNPTAFYLCASSVTRTTRLSDTQYFGPGTRLTVL.

The gene calls are TRBV10-3 and TRBJ2-1; D is perhaps TRBD1 (6 bases). Germline V gene data show CDR1 as ENHRY and CDR2 as SYGVKD. The ends were cut back, 6 bases at V and 9 bases at J, with 15 bases in the middle. This CDR3 comprises 13 residues. The CDR3 is CAIRSKPDSEQFF. CDR3 in DNA: TGTGCCATCAGGAGTAAACCGGACAGTGAGCAGTTCTTC.

The genes are TRBV29-1 and TRBJ2-7; 9 positions match TRBD1. This CDR3 region has 12 residues. J gave up 4 bases and V 7 bases, and 5 bases lay outside the gene matches. The V gene's germline CDR1 is SQVTM and CDR2 ANQGSEA. CDR3 sequence reads: CSAGTGLYEQYF. CDR3 nucleotide sequence: TGCAGCGCCGGGACAGGGCTTTACGAGCAGTACTTC.

The V gene is TRBV5-1, the J gene TRBJ2-1, with TRBD2 identical over 9 bases. Germline trimming cut 2 bases from V and 10 bases from J; bases unmatched to any gene: 10. Germline CDR1 reads SGHRS; CDR2 reads YFSETQ. The CDR3 contains 15 residues. CDR3 sequence: CASSFELAGRGEQFF. The CDR3 coding sequence is TGCGCCAGCAGCTTTGAACTAGCGGGCCGAGGGGAGCAGTTCTTC.

V usage is TRBV18 and J usage is TRBJ1-1; TRBD1 matches at 9 bases. Trimming took 3 bases from V and 1 from J; bases not matched to a gene: 3. CDR3 size: 15 residues. The germline V gene has CDR1 KGHSH and CDR2 LQKENI. The DNA for the CDR3 is TGTGCCAGCTCACCCAAGACAGGGGGGAACACTGAAGCTTTCTTT. This codes for CASSPKTGGNTEAFF.

The chain is built from TRBV25-1 and TRBJ1-4, with D perhaps matching TRBD1 (5 bases). Trimming left V 3 bases short and J 8 bases short, with 16 bases between. This CDR3 is built from 15 residues. Germline assignment: CDR1 MGHDK and CDR2 SYGVNS. CDR3 loop: CASSDWTRSKEKLFF. In DNA, the CDR3 is TGTGCCAGCAGTGATTGGACAAGAAGTAAAGAAAAACTGTTTTTT.

J is TRBJ2-5 and V is TRBV10-3; TRBD1 aligns across 10 bases. With the DNA end fitting TRBJ2-7 better, the J assignment may be wrong. Looked up from germline, CDR1 is ENHRY and CDR2 is SYGVKD. This CDR3 region has 11 residues. Written as DNA, the CDR3 is TGTGCCGTGGACAGGGGGGCCGAGCAGTACTTC. It encodes CAVDRGAEQYF.